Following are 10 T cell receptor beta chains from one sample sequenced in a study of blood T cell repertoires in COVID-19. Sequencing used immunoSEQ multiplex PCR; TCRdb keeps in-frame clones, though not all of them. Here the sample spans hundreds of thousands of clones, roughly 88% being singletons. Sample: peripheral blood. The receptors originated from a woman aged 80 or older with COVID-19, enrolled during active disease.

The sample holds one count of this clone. CDR3 amino acids: CAISPQGGNTEAFF. The CDR3 bases are TGTGCCATCAGTCCTCAGGGTGGGAACACTGAAGCTTTCTTT. This chain uses TRBV10-3 with TRBJ1-1, with a tentative D call TRBD1 (5 bases). Trimming shortened V by 5 bases and J by 1 base, and 11 bases separated the two germline ends. The germline V gene has CDR1 ENHRY and CDR2 SYGVKD. The CDR3 loop spans 14 amino acids.

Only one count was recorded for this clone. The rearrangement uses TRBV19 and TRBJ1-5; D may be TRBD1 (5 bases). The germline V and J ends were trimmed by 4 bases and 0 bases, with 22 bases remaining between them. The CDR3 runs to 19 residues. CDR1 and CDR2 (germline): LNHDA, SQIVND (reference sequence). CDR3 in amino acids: CASSTYRSPEGYSNQPQHF. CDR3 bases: TGTGCCAGTAGTACATACAGGTCCCCGGAGGGATATAGCAATCAGCCCCAGCATTTT.

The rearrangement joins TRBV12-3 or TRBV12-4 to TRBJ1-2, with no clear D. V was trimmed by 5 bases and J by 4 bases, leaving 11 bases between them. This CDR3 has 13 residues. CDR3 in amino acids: CASSPTTIYGYTF. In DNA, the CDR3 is TGTGCCAGCAGTCCGACAACGATCTATGGCTACACCTTC.

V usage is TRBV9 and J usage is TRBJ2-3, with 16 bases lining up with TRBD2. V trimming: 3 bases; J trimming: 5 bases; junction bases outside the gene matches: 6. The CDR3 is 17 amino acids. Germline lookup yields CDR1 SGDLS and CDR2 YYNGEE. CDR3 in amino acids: CASSAGTSGGAGDTQYF. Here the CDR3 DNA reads TGTGCCAGCAGCGCGGGGACTAGCGGGGGGGCAGGAGATACGCAGTATTTT.

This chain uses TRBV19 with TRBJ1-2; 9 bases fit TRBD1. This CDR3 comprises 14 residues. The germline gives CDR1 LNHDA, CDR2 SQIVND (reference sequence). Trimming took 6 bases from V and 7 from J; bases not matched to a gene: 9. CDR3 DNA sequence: TGTGCCAGTAGCACAGGGGGCGAAGTTGGTGGCTACACCTTC. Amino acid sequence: CASSTGGEVGGYTF.

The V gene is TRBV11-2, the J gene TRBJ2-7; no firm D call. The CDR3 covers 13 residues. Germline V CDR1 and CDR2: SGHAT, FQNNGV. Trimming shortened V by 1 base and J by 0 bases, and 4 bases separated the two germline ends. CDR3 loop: CASSLGGSYEQYV. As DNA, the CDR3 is TGTGCCAGCAGCTTAGGCGGCTCCTACGAGCAGTACGTC.

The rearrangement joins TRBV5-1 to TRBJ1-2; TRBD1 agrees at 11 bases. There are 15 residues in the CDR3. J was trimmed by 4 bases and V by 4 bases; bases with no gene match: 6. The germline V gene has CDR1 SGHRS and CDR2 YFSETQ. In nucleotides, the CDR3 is TGCGCCAGCAGCCGACCGGGACAGGGGGGCTATGGCTACACCTTC. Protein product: CASSRPGQGGYGYTF.

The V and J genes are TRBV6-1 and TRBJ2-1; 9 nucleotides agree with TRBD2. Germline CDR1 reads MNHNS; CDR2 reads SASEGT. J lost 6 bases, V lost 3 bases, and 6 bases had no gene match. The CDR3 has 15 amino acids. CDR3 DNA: TGTGCCAGCAGTGAGGGGGTAGCGGGGGCCAATGAGCAGTTCTTC. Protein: CASSEGVAGANEQFF.

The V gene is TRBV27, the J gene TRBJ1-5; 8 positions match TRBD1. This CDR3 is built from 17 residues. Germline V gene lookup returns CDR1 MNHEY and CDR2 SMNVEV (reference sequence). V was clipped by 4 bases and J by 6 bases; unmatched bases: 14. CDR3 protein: CASSYNQPQGASQPQHF. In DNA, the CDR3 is TGTGCCAGCAGTTATAACCAACCCCAGGGGGCAAGTCAGCCCCAGCATTTT.

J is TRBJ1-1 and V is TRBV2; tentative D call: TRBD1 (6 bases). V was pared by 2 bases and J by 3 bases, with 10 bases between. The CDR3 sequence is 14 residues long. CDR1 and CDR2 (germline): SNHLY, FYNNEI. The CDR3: CASSERGAYTEAFF. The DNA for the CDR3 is TGTGCCAGCAGTGAACGGGGGGCATACACTGAAGCTTTCTTT. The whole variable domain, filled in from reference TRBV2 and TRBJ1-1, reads EPEVTQTPSHQVTQMGQEVILRCVPISNHLYFYWYRQILGQKVEFLVSFYNNEISEKSEIFDDQFSVERPDGSNFTLKIRSTKLEDSAMYFCASSERGAYTEAFFGQGTRLTVV.